The 23 T cell receptor beta chains reported below all come from one sample, sequenced in a study of response to subunit inactivated influenza vaccine listed by TCRdb under 2018. Interpreted using the paper, the time point label stands for: 40 to 45 days after influenza vaccine administration. Receptor amplification or capture employed RT-PCR. The sequencer listed for this sample is Illumina HiSeq 2500. Using fastp trimming at Q25 and MiXCR clonotype assembly, TCRdb reanalyzed the public sequencing data and kept in-frame beta chains. Rows are unified per CDR3 protein, each entry keeping the most common DNA and genes. Present in this sample are fewer than 650,000 distinct CDR3 sequences, approximately 13% of which were seen just once. The ten largest clones add up to about an eighth of the sample. The sequencing here drew on PBMCs from blood, taken 35 to 45 days after vaccination. All receptors come from a man between 50 and 59 years old who received an inactivated influenza vaccine. Donor details come from another sample of the same person, matched by shared clones.

The chain employs TRBV28 and TRBJ1-5; 8 bases align to TRBD1. The germline CDR1 and CDR2 sequences are MDHEN and SYDVKM. J was trimmed by 0 bases and V by 6 bases; bases with no gene match: 4. CDR3 length: 15 residues. The CDR3 here is CASRTGDFSNQPQHF. DNA for the CDR3: TGTGCCAGCAGGACAGGGGACTTTAGCAATCAGCCCCAGCATTTT. The full variable domain, completed using reference TRBV28 and TRBJ1-5, is DVKVTQSSRYLVKRTGEKVFLECVQDMDHENMFWYRQDPGLGLRLIYFSYDVKMKEKGDIPEGYSVSREKKERFSLILESASTNQTSMYLCASRTGDFSNQPQHFGDGTRLSIL.

At least ten counts were recorded for this clonotype. CDR3 sequence (DNA): TGTGCCAGCAGAAGGGGGAGTGAGCAGTTCTTC. It encodes CASRRGSEQFF. V gene TRBV6-6 combines with J gene TRBJ2-1; D is perhaps TRBD1 (6 bases). CDR3 length: 11 residues. CDR1 is MNHNY, CDR2 SVGAGI, per germline (reference sequence). Between the trimmed V and J ends, which lost 6 bases and 9 bases, there was a span of 9 bases.

This chain uses TRBV12-3 or TRBV12-4 with TRBJ2-7, with D tentatively TRBD2 (7 bases). The CDR3 runs to 15 residues. V lost 6 bases, J lost 0 bases, and 15 bases lay in between. CDR3 bases: TGTGCCAGCAGGGGCGGGGGCCAGAGCTCCTACGAGCAGTACTTC. This encodes CASRGGGQSSYEQYF.

The chain employs TRBV24-1 and TRBJ2-2, with D unclear. V was shortened by 2 bases and J by 1 base, with 10 bases between the two germline ends. Germline V lookup: CDR1 KGHDR, CDR2 SFDVKD. This CDR3 is 16 amino acids long. The CDR3 is CATSDSPGRNTGELFF. CDR3 bases: TGTGCCACCAGTGATTCCCCGGGCCGGAACACCGGGGAGCTGTTTTTT.

This clonotype was counted only a few times. J is TRBJ2-6 and V is TRBV28; 8 bases fit TRBD2. Looked up from germline, CDR1 is MDHEN and CDR2 is SYDVKM. The CDR3 runs to 18 residues. Unmatched junction bases numbered 7, after V lost 2 bases and J lost 1 base. CDR3 amino acids: CASSLRGGGSSGANVLTF. CDR3 nucleotides: TGTGCCAGCAGTTTACGGGGCGGGGGGTCGTCTGGGGCCAACGTCCTGACTTTC.

This clonotype was observed a few times. The chain is built from TRBV20-1 and TRBJ2-1, with 7 bases aligning to TRBD2. Germline V gene lookup returns CDR1 DFQATT and CDR2 SNEGSKA (reference sequence). There are 17 residues in the CDR3. Germline trimming cut 0 bases from V and 1 base from J; bases unmatched to any gene: 9. The CDR3 sequence is CSARDWGSGTSYNEQFF. CDR3 coding DNA: TGCAGTGCTAGAGATTGGGGAAGCGGGACTTCCTACAATGAGCAGTTCTTC.

V and J are TRBV6-1 and TRBJ2-7; TRBD1 might be the D (6 bases). V was trimmed by 7 bases and J by 2 bases, leaving 12 bases between them. CDR1 MNHNS and CDR2 SASEGT come from the germline V gene. The CDR3 is made up of 13 amino acids. In DNA form, the CDR3 reads TGTGCCAGCAATCGGGACATTACCTACGAGCAGTACTTC. Protein sequence: CASNRDITYEQYF.

This clonotype has only a few counts. The CDR3 reads CASSWAANQETQYF. CDR3 coding DNA: TGTGCCAGCAGTTGGGCCGCGAACCAAGAGACCCAGTACTTC. The chain uses TRBV6-2 or TRBV6-3 and TRBJ2-5; D is undetermined. Trimming removed 4 bases from V and 0 bases from J, with 9 bases in between. The CDR3 spans 14 residues. In germline, CDR1 is MNHEY, CDR2 SVGEGT.

The genes are TRBV7-3 and TRBJ2-1, with TRBD2 identical over 11 bases. Germline CDR1 SGHTA, CDR2 FQGTGA. V lost 2 bases and J lost 7; bases outside the gene matches: 4. CDR3 length: 15 amino acids. The chain's CDR3 is CASSLSSGRSNEQFF. CDR3 nucleotides: TGTGCCAGCAGCTTATCTAGCGGGAGGAGTAATGAGCAGTTCTTC.

The chain combines TRBV6-1 with TRBJ1-2, with no clear D. The CDR3 loop spans 17 amino acids. The germline V and J ends were trimmed by 6 bases and 2 bases, with 22 bases remaining between them. Germline V gene data show CDR1 as MNHNS and CDR2 as SASEGT. The CDR3 reads CASSPYDPAPRNYGYTF. The DNA of the CDR3 is TGTGCCAGCAGCCCATATGATCCCGCCCCGCGAAACTATGGCTACACCTTC.

This clonotype was recorded a few times. The rearrangement uses TRBV12-3 or TRBV12-4 and TRBJ1-1; D remains unclear. The ends were cut back, 2 bases at V and 4 bases at J, with 8 bases in the middle. There are 13 residues in the CDR3. CDR3 DNA: TGTGCCAGCAGTTTATACAGCCCCACTGAAGCTTTCTTT. Protein sequence: CASSLYSPTEAFF.

This clonotype came up many times. V usage is TRBV5-1 and J usage is TRBJ1-4; 8 bases agree with TRBD1. CDR1 and CDR2 (germline): SGHRS, YFSETQ. CDR3 length: 14 amino acids. The junction had 0 bases not matched to a gene; V was cut back by 0 bases and J by 5 bases. DNA for the CDR3: TGCGCCAGCAGCTTGGGACAGGGGAATGAAAAACTGTTTTTT. This translates into CASSLGQGNEKLFF.

Only a few counts were recorded for this clonotype. This rearrangement joins TRBV7-2 to TRBJ2-5; D call uncertain. CDR3 length: 12 amino acids. The ends were cut back, 4 bases at V and 1 base at J, with 4 bases in the middle. The germline V gene has CDR1 SGHTA and CDR2 FQGNSA. The CDR3 nucleotides are TGTGCCAGCAGCTACCTCCAAGAGACCCAGTACTTC. Its protein product is CASSYLQETQYF.

The chain uses TRBV10-3 and TRBJ2-3; D is perhaps TRBD1 or TRBD2 (5 bases each). Trimming took off 4 bases at V and 5 bases at J, with 13 bases between the two ends. Germline V lookup: CDR1 ENHRY, CDR2 SYGVKD. The CDR3 is 14 residues long. Here the CDR3 reads CAISAEERGDTQYF. The DNA of the CDR3 is TGTGCCATCAGTGCAGAAGAGAGGGGAGATACGCAGTATTTT.

This clonotype occurred a few times. The chain links TRBV12-3 or TRBV12-4 to TRBJ1-5; D possibly corresponds to TRBD1 (6 bases). V was clipped by 5 bases and J by 3 bases, with 11 bases between them. The CDR3 totals 14 residues. The CDR3: CASSPWGLNQPQHF. The CDR3 nucleotides are TGTGCCAGCAGTCCGTGGGGGCTCAATCAGCCCCAGCATTTT.

This chain uses TRBV7-2 with TRBJ2-1; D is perhaps TRBD2 (5 bases). This CDR3 region has 13 residues. Trimming removed 5 bases at V and 6 bases at J, with 11 bases between. CDR1 SGHTA and CDR2 FQGNSA come from the germline V gene. CDR3 sequence reads: CASSQDYFNEQFF. CDR3 nucleotides: TGTGCCAGCAGCCAAGACTACTTCAATGAGCAGTTCTTC.

This clonotype was counted a few times. The V call is TRBV10-3, the J call TRBJ2-7; 7 bases map to TRBD1. Germline V gene data show CDR1 as ENHRY and CDR2 as SYGVKD. The CDR3 has 12 amino acids. The junction had 5 bases not matched to a gene; V was cut back by 9 bases and J by 3 bases. The CDR3 sequence: CAMGTDVYEQYF. The CDR3 coding sequence is TGTGCCATGGGGACAGACGTCTACGAGCAGTACTTC.

V is TRBV5-1 and J is TRBJ2-1; 8 bases agree with TRBD2. The germline CDR1 and CDR2 sequences are SGHRS and YFSETQ. There are 14 residues in the CDR3. Trimming at V came to 5 bases and at J to 5 bases, leaving 6 bases not matched to a gene. The CDR3 loop reads CASRGLGDNNEQFF. The CDR3 region has the DNA TGCGCCAGCAGGGGACTAGGGGATAACAATGAGCAGTTCTTC.

The rearrangement joins TRBV27 to TRBJ2-5; possible D gene TRBD2, 7 bases. Germline V CDR1 and CDR2: MNHEY, SMNVEV (reference sequence). The V and J ends lost 5 bases and 4 bases respectively, with 20 bases between them. The CDR3 extends over 16 amino acids. CDR3: CASSTWGAGVRETQYF. CDR3 bases: TGTGCCAGCAGTACCTGGGGGGCGGGGGTTCGAGAGACCCAGTACTTC.

V gene TRBV6-1 combines with J gene TRBJ2-1; D ambiguous. The germline V gene has CDR1 MNHNS and CDR2 SASEGT. V lost 7 bases and J lost 0, with 16 bases in between. The CDR3 length is 16 residues. As DNA, the CDR3 is TGTGCCAGCATCCCAATAAATCCGGGCTCCTACAATGAGCAGTTCTTC. Amino acid sequence: CASIPINPGSYNEQFF.

The chain recombines TRBV7-8 with TRBJ2-5; D gene ambiguous. The CDR3 extends over 14 amino acids. The V end lost 1 base, the J end lost 5 bases, and 11 bases lay between the germline ends. CDR1 is SGHVS and CDR2 is FQNEAQ in the germline V gene. CDR3 loop: CASSLGHPQETQYF. The CDR3 DNA reads TGTGCCAGCAGCTTAGGACACCCCCAGGAGACCCAGTACTTC.

Points on this clonotype: A junction boundary mismatches the germline segment, possibly from a read error. This rearrangement joins TRBV20-1 to TRBJ2-7; D is uncertain. The CDR3 covers 14 residues. Germline V lookup: CDR1 DFQATT, CDR2 SNEGSKA (reference sequence). This CDR3 reads CSPKATMNSYEQNF. The CDR3, as DNA: TGCAGTCCAAAGGCGACGATGAACTCCTACGAGCAGAACTTC.

This clonotype was observed a handful of times. This chain uses TRBV20-1 with TRBJ2-1; perhaps TRBD2 as D (6 bases). The V end was cut by 0 bases, the J end by 4 bases, with 13 bases between. The CDR3 sequence is 15 residues long. CDR1 and CDR2 from the germline V gene are DFQATT and SNEGSKA (reference sequence). CDR3 coding DNA: TGCAGTGCTAGAGACCGGACTAATTTTTACAATGAGCAGTTCTTC. Its translation is CSARDRTNFYNEQFF.